The next 32 T cell receptor beta chains were all read from a single sample in a study of patients and donors after allogeneic stem cell transplantation. A single record per CDR3 protein comes from TCRdb applying MiXCR to the RT-PCR reads. The table shows 200,000 to 250,000 distinct CDR3 sequences, with around two fifths occurring only once. The specimen sequenced was blood, either unsorted or a sorted T cell fraction (not recorded which). The receptors stem from a human donor who was either an allogeneic HSCT recipient or a stem cell or donor lymphocyte infusion donor (not recorded which). It is not recorded whose cells these are; they may come from a transplant donor.

This rearrangement joins TRBV27 to TRBJ1-2, with D possibly being TRBD1 (6 bases). Germline V lookup: CDR1 MNHEY, CDR2 SMNVEV (reference sequence). Trimming took 5 bases from V and 3 from J, leaving 10 bases between them. The CDR3 is 13 residues long. The CDR3 sequence is CASSTGLHYGYTF. In DNA, the CDR3 is TGTGCCAGCAGTACAGGGTTGCACTATGGCTACACCTTC.

V gene TRBV20-1 combines with J gene TRBJ2-7; D is uncertain. V was cut by 3 bases and J by 2 bases, with 8 bases left in between. The CDR3 runs 12 residues. Per the germline V gene, CDR1 is DFQATT and CDR2 is SNEGSKA (reference sequence). This chain's CDR3 is CSARADTYEQYF. CDR3 coding DNA: TGCAGTGCTAGGGCGGATACCTACGAGCAGTACTTC.

This clonotype appeared once. Its ends do not fully match the called genes, so a read error is possible. V and J are TRBV6-6 and TRBJ2-7, with D uncertain. Germline values: CDR1 MNHNY, CDR2 SVGAGI (reference sequence). The CDR3 runs 14 residues. The CDR3 loop is CASTYPLARCEQYF. CDR3 coding DNA: TGTGCCAGCACTTACCCCCTGGCTCGGTGCGAGCAGTACTTC.

The sample holds a few counts of this clonotype. V is TRBV11-2 and J is TRBJ1-1; D gene uncertain. The CDR3 spans 12 residues. V lost 3 bases and J lost 11, with 13 bases in between. Germline lookup yields CDR1 SGHAT and CDR2 FQNNGV. CDR3 amino acids: CASSLGLGEAFF. CDR3 in DNA: TGTGCCAGCAGCTTGGGATTGGGAGAGGCTTTCTTT. Together with reference TRBV11-2 and TRBJ1-1, the CDR3 gives the full variable domain: EAGVAQSPRYKIIEKRQSVAFWCNPISGHATLYWYQQILGQGPKLLIQFQNNGVVDDSQLPKDRFSAERLKGVDSTLKIQPAKLEDSAVYLCASSLGLGEAFFGQGTRLTVV.

J is TRBJ1-5 and V is TRBV28; 8 bases are shared with TRBD1. The CDR3 extends over 16 amino acids. Trimming took 5 bases from V and 3 from J; bases not matched to a gene: 9. The germline V gene encodes CDR1 MDHEN and CDR2 SYDVKM. CDR3 sequence (DNA): TGTGCCAGCAGTACTTTCTTCAGGGGGCACAATCAGCCCCAGCATTTT. Amino acids: CASSTFFRGHNQPQHF.

V is TRBV5-1 and J is TRBJ1-1; D not resolved. CDR1 and CDR2 (germline): SGHRS, YFSETQ. Trimming pared 6 bases from V and 6 bases from J, leaving 12 bases between. This CDR3 is built from 12 residues. The CDR3 here is CASTQDGPEAFF. The DNA of the CDR3 is TGCGCCAGCACCCAAGATGGACCTGAAGCTTTCTTT.

The chain has TRBV5-1 and TRBJ1-1; TRBD1 matches 10 bases. The germline gives CDR1 SGHRS, CDR2 YFSETQ. J was trimmed by 0 bases and V by 4 bases; bases with no gene match: 9. This CDR3 contains 17 residues. The CDR3 DNA sequence: TGCGCCAGCAGCCTCCATGGACAGGGGGAGATGAACACTGAAGCTTTCTTT. It translates to CASSLHGQGEMNTEAFF.

The rearrangement joins TRBV20-1 to TRBJ1-1; D unresolved. V shed 8 bases and J shed 3 bases, with 10 bases lying between them. This CDR3 is built from 11 residues. The germline CDR1 and CDR2 sequences are DFQATT and SNEGSKA (reference sequence). The DNA for the CDR3 is TGCAGTCAAACAGTTTACACTGAAGCTTTCTTT. It encodes CSQTVYTEAFF.

This chain connects TRBV12-3 or TRBV12-4 to TRBJ2-3; the D gene is possibly TRBD1 (5 bases). CDR3 length: 16 residues. V lost 6 bases and J lost 0, with 16 bases in between. The CDR3 loop is CASSQMDKGSTDTQYF. DNA of the CDR3: TGTGCCAGCAGCCAAATGGACAAAGGGAGCACAGATACGCAGTATTTT.

This clonotype occurred once. V usage is TRBV29-1 and J usage is TRBJ1-4; D ambiguous. Germline CDR1 is SQVTM and CDR2 is ANQGSEA. The CDR3 runs to 13 residues. Trimming took off 6 bases at V and 4 bases at J, with 12 bases between the two ends. The CDR3: CSVRGQINEKLFF. The DNA for the CDR3 is TGCAGCGTCCGAGGGCAGATTAATGAAAAACTGTTTTTT.

This clonotype was seen more than once but under ten times. This chain uses TRBV7-2 with TRBJ1-2, with D tentatively TRBD1 (6 bases). CDR1 and CDR2 from the germline V gene are SGHTA and FQGNSA. With 1 base removed from V and 10 bases from J, the gap between germline ends came to 16 bases. The CDR3 loop spans 14 amino acids. In DNA form, the CDR3 reads TGTGCCAGCAGCTTAGTAGGTAGAACAGGGAACTACACCTTC. This encodes CASSLVGRTGNYTF.

V is TRBV12-3 or TRBV12-4 and J is TRBJ1-1; TRBD1 is a possible D gene (5 bases). V was shortened by 3 bases and J by 1 base, with 15 bases between the two germline ends. CDR3 length: 16 amino acids. The CDR3 loop is CASSFGLGRENTEAFF. CDR3 coding DNA: TGTGCCAGCAGTTTCGGGTTGGGCAGGGAGAACACTGAAGCTTTCTTT.

The rearrangement links TRBV15 to TRBJ1-5, with 8 positions matching TRBD1. J lost 7 bases, V lost 0 bases, and 5 bases had no gene match. The CDR3 covers 15 residues. Germline CDR1 is LNHNV and CDR2 is YYDKDF (reference sequence). The CDR3: CATSRDRGLKQPQHF. The CDR3 nucleotides read TGTGCCACCAGCAGAGACAGGGGGCTGAAACAGCCCCAGCATTTT. The whole variable domain, filled in from reference TRBV15 and TRBJ1-5, reads DAMVIQNPRYQVTQFGKPVTLSCSQTLNHNVMYWYQQKSSQAPKLLFHYYDKDFNNEADTPDNFQSRRPNTSFCFLDIRSPGLGDTAMYLCATSRDRGLKQPQHFGDGTRLSIL.

This clonotype showed up just a few times. This sequence joins TRBV12-3 or TRBV12-4 and TRBJ1-2; 8 bases align to TRBD1. This CDR3 comprises 15 residues. The V and J ends lost 7 bases and 2 bases, in that order; junction bases with no gene match: 9. The CDR3 loop is CASTPTGGLNYGYTF. The CDR3 DNA is TGTGCCAGCACCCCAACAGGGGGGCTAAACTATGGCTACACCTTC.

This clonotype has more than one count but fewer than ten. This chain connects TRBV4-1 to TRBJ1-5, with D maybe TRBD1 (5 bases). Trimming took off 0 bases at V and 3 bases at J, with 18 bases between the two ends. Germline V gives CDR1 MGHRA, CDR2 YSYEKL. There are 18 residues in the CDR3. As DNA, the CDR3 is TGCGCCAGCAGCCAAGATCCTGGGTTTCGCAGGGACAATCAGCCCCAGCATTTT. Translation gives CASSQDPGFRRDNQPQHF.

V and J are TRBV5-4 and TRBJ1-2; 8 nucleotides line up with TRBD1. CDR1 is SGHNT, CDR2 YYREEE, per germline (reference sequence). The CDR3 has 13 residues. J gave up 8 bases and V 10 bases, and 13 bases lay outside the gene matches. CDR3 in DNA: TGTGCCCGGCACAACCAGGGGGCCGGCGGCTACACCTTC. Protein: CARHNQGAGGYTF.

A few counts support this clonotype. This sequence joins TRBV29-1 and TRBJ1-1; D unclear. Germline V CDR1 and CDR2: SQVTM, ANQGSEA. This CDR3 has 10 residues. V was trimmed by 6 bases and J by 7 bases, leaving 9 bases between them. The CDR3 coding sequence is TGCAGCGTCGCGGACGGTGAAGCTTTCTTT. Its translation is CSVADGEAFF.

J is TRBJ1-1 and V is TRBV12-3 or TRBV12-4; D remains ambiguous. The CDR3 consists of 13 residues. The V end lost 3 bases, the J end lost 4 bases, and 9 bases lay between the germline ends. The DNA of the CDR3 is TGTGCCAGCAGTTTCCTGGTTGGCACTGAAGCTTTCTTT. Residues: CASSFLVGTEAFF.

This clonotype has a handful of counts. The chain links TRBV2 to TRBJ1-5; D gene ambiguous. This CDR3 has 12 residues. CDR1 and CDR2 from the germline V gene are SNHLY and FYNNEI. The V end lost 6 bases, the J end lost 7 bases, and 10 bases lay between the germline ends. The CDR3 region has the DNA TGTGCCAGCAGAGGTGATCGGCAGCCCCAGCATTTT. It specifies CASRGDRQPQHF.

The V and J genes are TRBV29-1 and TRBJ2-1, with D possibly matching TRBD2 (6 bases). CDR1 and CDR2 from the germline V gene are SQVTM and ANQGSEA. V was clipped by 4 bases and J by 2 bases, with 15 bases between them. The CDR3 spans 15 residues. The CDR3 loop is CSVGLSGGAYNEQFF. The CDR3 coding sequence is TGCAGCGTTGGGCTGAGTGGCGGGGCCTACAATGAGCAGTTCTTC.

This clonotype was seen more than once but under ten times. The chain uses TRBV6-6 and TRBJ1-6; 12 bases agree with TRBD1. The CDR3 is made up of 17 amino acids. CDR1 and CDR2 from the germline V gene are MNHNY and SVGAGI (reference sequence). V shed 4 bases and J 7 bases; nucleotides not matched to a gene: 8. In nucleotides, the CDR3 is TGTGCCAGCAGTTCTCCGGGACAGGGGGCGAGGAATTCACCCCTCCACTTT. This codes for CASSSPGQGARNSPLHF.

The CDR3 bases are TGTGCCAGCAGCATTTCACAAAGCCGGTACTTC. Protein sequence: CASSISQSRYF. The gene calls are TRBV12-3 or TRBV12-4 and TRBJ2-4; D ambiguous. The CDR3 is 11 residues long. Trimming cost V 6 bases and J 15 bases, with 15 bases left between them.

The chain is built from TRBV5-1 and TRBJ1-1; 7 nucleotides line up with TRBD1. The germline V gene encodes CDR1 SGHRS and CDR2 YFSETQ. The CDR3 has 16 residues. V was pared by 1 base and J by 2 bases, with 8 bases of the junction left unmatched. The chain's CDR3 is CASSLSPGQTNTEAFF. DNA of the CDR3: TGCGCCAGCAGCTTGTCCCCGGGACAGACCAACACTGAAGCTTTCTTT.

This clonotype has ten or more counts. The J gene is TRBJ1-1, the V gene TRBV12-3 or TRBV12-4, with 8 bases fitting TRBD1. CDR3 size: 16 residues. J lost 3 bases, V lost 6 bases, and 12 bases had no gene match. The CDR3 region is CASRKNRGDPYTEAFF. Here the CDR3 DNA reads TGTGCCAGCAGAAAAAACAGGGGGGACCCTTACACTGAAGCTTTCTTT.

This clonotype came up a few times. This rearrangement joins TRBV5-1 to TRBJ1-1; possibly TRBD1 for D (5 bases). Trimming removed 3 bases at V and 0 bases at J, with 9 bases between. Germline V gives CDR1 SGHRS, CDR2 YFSETQ. The CDR3 runs to 14 residues. The DNA of the CDR3 is TGCGCCAGCAGCTCTGCAGGGTTGAACACTGAAGCTTTCTTT. Its translation is CASSSAGLNTEAFF.

This clonotype was seen a handful of times. The chain combines TRBV4-2 with TRBJ1-1; tentative D call: TRBD1 (6 bases). This CDR3 region has 14 residues. The germline V gene has CDR1 LGHNA and CDR2 YNFKEQ. V was shortened by 2 bases and J by 4 bases, with 11 bases between the two germline ends. The CDR3 nucleotides read TGTGCCAGCAGCCAACCAGGGGAGTCCACTGAAGCTTTCTTT. This gives the protein CASSQPGESTEAFF.

The chain has TRBV12-3 or TRBV12-4 and TRBJ2-3, with 8 bases matching TRBD2. V shed 3 bases and J 6 bases; nucleotides not matched to a gene: 8. CDR3 length: 15 residues. CDR3 sequence (DNA): TGTGCCAGCAGTTTGGACTCGGGGGGGTCGGATACGCAGTATTTT. It specifies CASSLDSGGSDTQYF.

This clonotype has a handful of counts. The chain carries TRBV18 and TRBJ2-3, with TRBD1 matching 10 bases. V gave up 6 bases and J gave up 6 bases; unmatched junction bases: 12. The CDR3 covers 16 residues. From germline, CDR1 is KGHSH and CDR2 LQKENI. For the CDR3, the DNA is TGTGCCAGCTCTCGCAACCGGGACAGGGGCATGGATACGCAGTATTTT. Translation gives CASSRNRDRGMDTQYF.

The chain carries TRBV7-3 and TRBJ1-2, with D maybe TRBD1 (6 bases). Germline V gene sequence: CDR1 SGHTA, CDR2 FQGTGA. The CDR3 has 13 residues. Trimming stripped 3 bases from V and 3 bases from J, with 8 bases between. The CDR3: CASSFKGDYGYTF. The CDR3, as DNA: TGTGCCAGCAGCTTCAAGGGGGACTATGGCTACACCTTC. Supplemented by reference TRBV7-3 and TRBJ1-2, the full variable domain reads GAGVSQTPSNKVTEKGKYVELRCDPISGHTALYWYRQSLGQGPEFLIYFQGTGAADDSGLPNDRFFAVRPEGSVSTLKIQRTERGDSAVYLCASSFKGDYGYTFGSGTRLTVV.

This clonotype has just a few counts. The chain couples TRBV24-1 to TRBJ1-5; no clear D gene. CDR1 is KGHDR, CDR2 SFDVKD, per germline. With 4 bases removed from V and 1 base from J, the gap between germline ends came to 7 bases. This CDR3 spans 14 amino acids. CDR3 nucleotides: TGTGCCACCAGTGACCGGAGGAGCAATCAGCCCCAGCATTTT. Amino acid sequence: CATSDRRSNQPQHF.

The genes are TRBV10-3 and TRBJ1-2; D gene uncertain. The CDR3 length is 15 residues. Trimming took 2 bases from V and 8 from J, leaving 18 bases between them. Germline V gene data show CDR1 as ENHRY and CDR2 as SYGVKD. This chain's CDR3 is CAISERETYGLGYTF. DNA for the CDR3: TGTGCCATCAGTGAGCGGGAGACTTACGGCTTGGGCTACACCTTC.

The chain is built from TRBV12-3 or TRBV12-4 and TRBJ1-3, with D possibly TRBD1 on 5 matching bases. The CDR3 spans 17 residues. V was shortened by 2 bases and J by 4 bases, with 18 bases between the two germline ends. As DNA, the CDR3 is TGTGCCAGCAGTTTAATGGAGGGGTTTGGAGGAGGAAACACCATATATTTT. As protein: CASSLMEGFGGGNTIYF.